A single sample is the source of the 25 T cell receptor beta chains below, sequenced in a study of CD8 T cell repertoires and HIV-1 epitope variants. No antigen is known for these receptors. Measured with immunoSEQ multiplex PCR; TCRdb has only the in-frame clones, and not every one. The repertoire has roughly 5,900 clones, more than 65% of them found once; the top ten carry around 40%. The sequencing sample was made of cultured CD8+ T cells derived from PBMCs. The receptors shown here come from a male donor with HIV.

The rearrangement joins TRBV27 to TRBJ1-6, with 7 bases identical to TRBD1. V gave up 4 bases and J gave up 14 bases; unmatched junction bases: 2. The CDR3 extends over 11 amino acids. Germline loops: CDR1 MNHEY, CDR2 SMNVEV (reference sequence). CDR3 protein: CASSSGTALHF. CDR3 sequence (DNA): TGTGCCAGCAGTTCCGGGACAGCCCTCCACTTT.

The chain employs TRBV5-4 and TRBJ1-3, with 9 bases aligning to TRBD1. The CDR3 is 17 residues long. The V gene's germline CDR1 is SGHNT and CDR2 YYREEE (reference sequence). Trimming removed 4 bases from V and 3 bases from J; junction bases left unmatched: 11. DNA of the CDR3: TGTGCCAGCAGCGCGCTGGACAGGGGAGTCGGTGGAAACACCATATATTTT. This encodes CASSALDRGVGGNTIYF.

The sample holds one count of this clone. The gene calls are TRBV15 and TRBJ2-5, with 12 positions matching TRBD2. The CDR3 runs 17 residues. Per the germline V gene, CDR1 is LNHNV and CDR2 is YYDKDF (reference sequence). J lost 7 bases, V lost 0 bases, and 9 bases had no gene match. The CDR3 nucleotides are TGTGCCACCAGCAGAGATTCTCTAGCGGGGGGGCTAGCGACCCAGTACTTC. Protein: CATSRDSLAGGLATQYF. Supplemented by reference TRBV15 and TRBJ2-5, the full variable domain reads DAMVIQNPRYQVTQFGKPVTLSCSQTLNHNVMYWYQQKSSQAPKLLFHYYDKDFNNEADTPDNFQSRRPNTSFCFLDIRSPGLGDTAMYLCATSRDSLAGGLATQYFGPGTRLLVL.

This clone appeared a single time. The chain employs TRBV7-8 and TRBJ2-5, with 10 nucleotides matching TRBD1. Germline CDR1 SGHVS, CDR2 FQNEAQ. CDR3 length: 14 residues. With 5 bases clipped from V and 7 bases from J, the junction kept 7 bases outside the gene matches. CDR3 bases: TGTGCCAGCAGCGGAGGGACAGGGGCTGGGACCCAGTACTTC. Protein product: CASSGGTGAGTQYF.

This clone was found once. This chain links TRBV5-6 with TRBJ2-7; 13 bases are a match to TRBD2. The CDR3 loop spans 15 amino acids. V was pared by 4 bases and J by 3 bases, with 4 bases of the junction left unmatched. Germline CDR1 and CDR2: SGHDT and YYEEEE. CDR3 sequence (DNA): TGTGCCAGCAGCGGGGGACTAGCGGGACTCTACGAGCAGTACTTC. Encoded protein: CASSGGLAGLYEQYF.

This clone was observed a single time. J is TRBJ2-3 and V is TRBV27, with TRBD2 identical over 10 bases. Germline V gene lookup returns CDR1 MNHEY and CDR2 SMNVEV (reference sequence). CDR3 size: 15 residues. J gave up 6 bases and V 5 bases, and 8 bases lay outside the gene matches. As DNA, the CDR3 is TGTGCCAGCAGTCCCAGCGGGGGGGCCGCCGATACGCAGTATTTT. It yields the protein CASSPSGGAADTQYF.

There are a few counts of this clone. This chain joins TRBV27 and TRBJ2-1, with 7 bases identical to TRBD2. Germline V CDR1 and CDR2: MNHEY, SMNVEV (reference sequence). Trimming at V came to 6 bases and at J to 3 bases, leaving 8 bases not matched to a gene. CDR3 length: 15 residues. The CDR3 DNA is TGTGCCAGCAGCCCTCAAGGGACTAACTACAATGAGCAGTTCTTC. Residues: CASSPQGTNYNEQFF.

This clone was detected a few times. The V call is TRBV6-1, the J call TRBJ2-6; D is perhaps TRBD1 (6 bases). CDR1 and CDR2 (germline): MNHNS, SASEGT. Deletions cut 0 bases from V and 7 bases from J, with 19 bases between. CDR3 length: 18 residues. The CDR3 loop is CASSEATRVTGTANVLTF. The CDR3 DNA reads as TGTGCCAGCAGTGAAGCGACGAGGGTGACAGGCACTGCCAACGTCCTGACTTTC.

The chain recombines TRBV5-4 with TRBJ2-3, with a tentative D call TRBD1 (6 bases). Germline-derived CDR1 and CDR2 are SGHNT and YYREEE (reference sequence). There are 14 residues in the CDR3. Deletions cut 1 base from V and 4 bases from J, with 10 bases between. The CDR3 nucleotides are TGTGCCAGCAGCTTGACAGGGTCCGCAGATACGCAGTATTTT. Its protein product is CASSLTGSADTQYF.

The gene calls are TRBV7-6 and TRBJ1-1; D not resolved. The CDR3 contains 12 residues. Deletions cut 5 bases from V and 5 bases from J, with 9 bases between. Germline values: CDR1 SGHVS, CDR2 FNYEAQ. The CDR3 protein is CASSSAGTEAFF. The CDR3 DNA reads as TGTGCCAGCAGCAGCGCCGGGACTGAAGCTTTCTTT.

This chain links TRBV7-9 with TRBJ1-1; weak D call: TRBD1 (5 bases). The CDR3 totals 15 residues. The V end was cut by 5 bases, the J end by 1 base, with 14 bases between. Germline assignment: CDR1 SEHNR and CDR2 FQNEAQ (reference sequence). The CDR3 sequence is CASSPPRGQNTEAFF. CDR3 nucleotide sequence: TGTGCCAGCAGCCCACCGCGGGGCCAGAACACTGAAGCTTTCTTT.

This clone showed up just once. This rearrangement joins TRBV28 to TRBJ1-5, with D perhaps TRBD1 (6 bases). This CDR3 region has 12 residues. Per the germline V gene, CDR1 is MDHEN and CDR2 is SYDVKM. V was pared by 7 bases and J by 9 bases, with 13 bases between. The CDR3 spells CASTTPRGPQHF. The DNA of the CDR3 is TGTGCCAGCACCACACCCAGGGGGCCCCAGCATTTT. Combining the CDR3 with reference TRBV28 and TRBJ1-5 gives the whole variable domain DVKVTQSSRYLVKRTGEKVFLECVQDMDHENMFWYRQDPGLGLRLIYFSYDVKMKEKGDIPEGYSVSREKKERFSLILESASTNQTSMYLCASTTPRGPQHFGDGTRLSIL.

The V and J genes are TRBV9 and TRBJ2-7, with D perhaps given as TRBD1 or TRBD2 (6 bases each). Germline lookup yields CDR1 SGDLS and CDR2 YYNGEE. With 4 bases removed from V and 0 bases from J, the gap between germline ends came to 14 bases. The CDR3 is 15 amino acids. Written as DNA, the CDR3 is TGTGCCAGCAGCATAGAGGGGGGCCGCTCCTACGAGCAGTACTTC. Encoded protein: CASSIEGGRSYEQYF.

The chain couples TRBV11-2 to TRBJ2-1; a possible D gene is TRBD1 (6 bases). The ends were cut back, 2 bases at V and 4 bases at J, with 15 bases in the middle. Germline V CDR1 and CDR2: SGHAT, FQNNGV. The CDR3 runs 16 residues. As DNA, the CDR3 is TGTGCCAGCAGCTTACGGACCCGGGACATTTACAATGAGCAGTTCTTC. It specifies CASSLRTRDIYNEQFF.

This sequence joins TRBV4-3 and TRBJ2-6; 8 bases match TRBD1. V was clipped by 0 bases and J by 1 base; unmatched bases: 8. Germline V CDR1 and CDR2: LGHNA, YSLEER. The CDR3 covers 19 residues. Here the CDR3 DNA reads TGCGCCAGCAGCCAAGATCGGCAGGGGGCTTATTCTGGGGCCAACGTCCTGACTTTC. Translated: CASSQDRQGAYSGANVLTF.

CDR3 amino acids: CARGELNTGELFF. Here the CDR3 DNA reads TGTGCCAGAGGGGAGTTAAACACCGGGGAGCTGTTTTTT. The chain uses TRBV2 and TRBJ2-2; possibly TRBD1 or TRBD2 for D (5 bases each). The CDR3 covers 13 residues. The germline V gene encodes CDR1 SNHLY and CDR2 FYNNEI. Trimming removed 9 bases at V and 2 bases at J, with 10 bases between.

The chain couples TRBV9 to TRBJ2-1, with no clear D. Trimming took off 0 bases at V and 3 bases at J, with 10 bases between the two ends. Germline CDR1 and CDR2: SGDLS and YYNGEE. This CDR3 has 15 amino acids. CDR3 nucleotides: TGTGCCAGCAGCGTAGACACCACAGACTACAATGAGCAGTTCTTC. Its protein product is CASSVDTTDYNEQFF.

This clone has just a few counts. This chain joins TRBV6-1 and TRBJ2-7; the D gene is possibly TRBD2 (6 bases). The CDR3 consists of 14 residues. CDR1 is MNHNS, CDR2 SASEGT, per germline. Trimming shortened V by 4 bases and J by 6 bases, and 16 bases separated the two germline ends. DNA of the CDR3: TGTGCCAGCAGTGGAGAACTAGCAAATACCGAGCAGTACTTC. Translated, it gives CASSGELANTEQYF.

V gene TRBV12-2 combines with J gene TRBJ2-2; the table's D call, TRBD2, was not checked against the DNA. TRBV12-2 is tagged as a pseudogene. The CDR3 is 13 amino acids. CDR3 coding DNA: TGTGCAAGTCGCCCGGGGAACACCGGGGAGCTGTTTTTT. This translates into CASRPGNTGELFF.

The chain carries TRBV27 and TRBJ2-7; D unresolved. Trimming pared 6 bases from V and 5 bases from J, leaving 17 bases between. Germline loops: CDR1 MNHEY, CDR2 SMNVEV (reference sequence). There are 14 residues in the CDR3. In DNA form, the CDR3 reads TGTGCCAGCAGCCGGTTGGCGCCCGAGGACGAGCAGTACTTC. It is translated as CASSRLAPEDEQYF.

The chain links TRBV15 to TRBJ2-7, with D perhaps TRBD2 (5 bases). Trimming stripped 0 bases from V and 6 bases from J, with 15 bases between. CDR3 size: 15 residues. Germline V CDR1 and CDR2: LNHNV, YYDKDF (reference sequence). The CDR3 spells CATSRDPGVASEQYF. The CDR3 bases are TGTGCCACCAGCAGAGATCCCGGGGTAGCGAGCGAGCAGTACTTC.

J is TRBJ2-3 and V is TRBV11-3, with a weak D call TRBD2 (5 bases). This CDR3 is 14 amino acids long. Germline values: CDR1 SGHNT, CDR2 YENEEA. V was shortened by 5 bases and J by 4 bases, with 13 bases between the two germline ends. This CDR3 is CASSLAPKADTQYF. The CDR3 DNA reads TGTGCCAGCAGCCTAGCCCCTAAGGCAGATACGCAGTATTTT.

The J gene is TRBJ1-1, the V gene TRBV7-6, with D possibly TRBD1 on 5 matching bases. CDR1 and CDR2 from the germline V gene are SGHVS and FNYEAQ. The CDR3 totals 14 residues. V lost 5 bases, J lost 2 bases, and 12 bases lay in between. This chain's CDR3 is CASSLGVLNTEAFF. The CDR3 nucleotides read TGTGCCAGCAGCCTAGGGGTTCTTAACACTGAAGCTTTCTTT.

The chain recombines TRBV7-2 with TRBJ2-5; 10 bases line up with TRBD2. Looked up from germline, CDR1 is SGHTA and CDR2 is FQGNSA. J gave up 5 bases and V 4 bases, and 13 bases lay outside the gene matches. This CDR3 contains 17 residues. The chain's CDR3 is CASSYGITSGVGETQYF. The CDR3 nucleotides are TGTGCCAGCAGCTACGGGATAACTAGCGGGGTGGGGGAGACCCAGTACTTC.

The table lists this clone with a few counts. V gene TRBV10-2 combines with J gene TRBJ1-5; the D gene is possibly TRBD1 (6 bases). The germline CDR1 and CDR2 sequences are WSHSY and SAAADI. The CDR3 is 14 amino acids. The V end was cut by 6 bases, the J end by 6 bases, with 15 bases between. In DNA form, the CDR3 reads TGCGCCAGCAGGGGGGTACAGGGCTTTCAGCCCCAGCATTTT. Translation gives CASRGVQGFQPQHF.